The 6 T cell receptor beta chains given below trace back to one sample, sequenced in a study of Ad26.COV2.S vaccination and SARS-CoV-2 variants. Profiling relied on immunoSEQ multiplex PCR, and the TCRdb table lists in-frame clones only, not all of them. The sample comprises a few hundred thousand clones, about 89% of which are singletons, and 3% to 4% rests with the top ten. Treatment here: around 19 received Ad26.COV2.S at low or high dose, single or two shots; 5 received placebo; per-sample allocation not given. All samples were drawn on day 63, counting from the first vaccine or placebo injection. This material consisted of peripheral blood, taken in a trial of Ad26.COV2.S vaccine versus placebo. All receptors come from a person aged 18-60 years who received the Ad26.COV2.S COVID-19 vaccine or a placebo.

This sequence joins TRBV5-1 and TRBJ1-1; D remains unclear. V was shortened by 4 bases and J by 0 bases, with 16 bases between the two germline ends. This CDR3 region has 16 residues. CDR1 and CDR2 from the germline V gene are SGHRS and YFSETQ. CDR3 sequence (DNA): TGCGCCAGCAGCGGCCGGGAGCCGCCCATGAACACTGAAGCTTTCTTT. Protein: CASSGREPPMNTEAFF. Drawing the rest from reference TRBV5-1 and TRBJ1-1, the complete variable domain is KAGVTQTPRYLIKTRGQQVTLSCSPISGHRSVSWYQQTPGQGLQFLFEYFSETQRNKGNFPGRFSGRQFSNSRSEMNVSTLELGDSALYLCASSGREPPMNTEAFFGQGTRLTVV.

V is TRBV7-2 and J is TRBJ2-2; 9 bases map to TRBD2. The trim removed 5 bases at V and 2 bases at J, leaving 6 bases unmatched. Per the germline V gene, CDR1 is SGHTA and CDR2 is FQGNSA. This CDR3 spans 16 amino acids. CDR3 in DNA: TGTGCCAGCAGCGAAGCGGGGGGATTTAACACCGGGGAGCTGTTTTTT. Its translation: CASSEAGGFNTGELFF.

The gene calls are TRBV4-1 and TRBJ2-7, with 8 bases fitting TRBD1. Germline V CDR1 and CDR2: MGHRA, YSYEKL. The junction had 8 bases not matched to a gene; V was cut back by 0 bases and J by 4 bases. The CDR3 runs to 16 residues. CDR3 sequence reads: CASSQDLVRGPYEQYF. The CDR3 DNA sequence: TGCGCCAGCAGCCAAGATCTGGTCAGGGGGCCTTACGAGCAGTACTTC.

The rearrangement links TRBV7-3 to TRBJ1-1, with 7 bases identical to TRBD1. CDR1 and CDR2 (germline): SGHTA, FQGTGA. CDR3 length: 15 residues. Germline trimming cut 2 bases from V and 2 bases from J; bases unmatched to any gene: 5. CDR3 DNA sequence: TGTGCCAGCAGCTTAGGAGGGACAGCAAACACTGAAGCTTTCTTT. As protein: CASSLGGTANTEAFF.

V and J are TRBV9 and TRBJ2-5, with D hard to call. The V gene's germline CDR1 is SGDLS and CDR2 YYNGEE. Trimming cost V 4 bases and J 3 bases, with 16 bases left between them. The CDR3 has 15 residues. The CDR3 region has the DNA TGTGCCAGCAGCCCAACCGACCACCGGGAAGAGACCCAGTACTTC. It translates to CASSPTDHREETQYF. Filled out from reference TRBV9 and TRBJ2-5, the complete variable domain reads DSGVTQTPKHLITATGQRVTLRCSPRSGDLSVYWYQQSLDQGLQFLIQYYNGEERAKGNILERFSAQQFPDLHSELNLSSLELGDSALYFCASSPTDHREETQYFGPGTRLLVL.

The chain couples TRBV28 to TRBJ2-2; D uncertain. Germline V gene sequence: CDR1 MDHEN, CDR2 SYDVKM. The CDR3 totals 14 residues. V was shortened by 5 bases and J by 8 bases, with 15 bases between the two germline ends. The CDR3 bases are TGTGCCAGCAGTGCCCCCGACCTTTCAGGGGAGCTGTTTTTT. Translated, it gives CASSAPDLSGELFF.